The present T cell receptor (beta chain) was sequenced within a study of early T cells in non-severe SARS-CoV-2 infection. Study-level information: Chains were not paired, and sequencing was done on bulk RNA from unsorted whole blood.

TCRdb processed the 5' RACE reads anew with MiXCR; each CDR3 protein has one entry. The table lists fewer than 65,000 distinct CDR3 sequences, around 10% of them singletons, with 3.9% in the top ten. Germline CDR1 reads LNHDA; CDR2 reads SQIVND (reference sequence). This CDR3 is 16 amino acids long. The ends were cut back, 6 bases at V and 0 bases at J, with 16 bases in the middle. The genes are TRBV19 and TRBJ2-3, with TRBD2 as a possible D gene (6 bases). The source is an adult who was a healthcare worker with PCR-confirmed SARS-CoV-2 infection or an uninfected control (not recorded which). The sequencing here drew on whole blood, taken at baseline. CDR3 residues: CASSPGVRGSTDTQYF. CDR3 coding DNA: TGTGCCAGTAGCCCTGGGGTGCGGGGTAGCACAGATACGCAGTATTTT.